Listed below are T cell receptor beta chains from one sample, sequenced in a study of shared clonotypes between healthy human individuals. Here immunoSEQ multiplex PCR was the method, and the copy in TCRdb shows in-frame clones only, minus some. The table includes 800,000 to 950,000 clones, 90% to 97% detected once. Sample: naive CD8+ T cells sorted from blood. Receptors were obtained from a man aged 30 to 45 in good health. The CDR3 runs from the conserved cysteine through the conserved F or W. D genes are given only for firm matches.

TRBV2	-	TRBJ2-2	CASSKLTGRANTGELFF	TGTGCCAGCAGTAAACTAACAGGGAGGGCGAACACCGGGGAGCTGTTTTTT
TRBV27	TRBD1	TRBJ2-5	CASSFLSGGQGQETQYF	TGTGCCAGCAGTTTCCTCTCGGGGGGACAGGGGCAAGAGACCCAGTACTTC
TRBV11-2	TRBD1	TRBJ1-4	CASSSLGQGGEKLFF	TGTGCCAGCAGCTCATTGGGACAGGGTGGCGAAAAACTGTTTTTT
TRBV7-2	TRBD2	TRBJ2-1	CASSPRLAGGDNEQFF	TGTGCCAGCAGCCCAAGACTAGCGGGAGGGGACAATGAGCAGTTCTTC
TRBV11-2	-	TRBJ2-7	CASSLALGEIGGSGEQYF	TGTGCCAGCAGCTTAGCCCTAGGGGAAATAGGGGGTTCTGGGGAGCAGTACTTC
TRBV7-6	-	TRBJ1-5	CASSLSGLDQPQHF	TGTGCCAGCAGCTTATCAGGGTTGGATCAGCCCCAGCATTTT
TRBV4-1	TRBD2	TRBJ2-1	CASSQASTSGDSYNEQFF	TGCGCCAGCAGCCAAGCCTCGACTAGCGGGGACTCCTACAATGAGCAGTTCTTC
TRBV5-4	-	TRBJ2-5	CASSIIPGKVYF	TGTGCCAGCAGCATTATACCGGGAAAGGTGTACTTC
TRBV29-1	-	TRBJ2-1	CSEQPLGGGEQFF	TGCAGCGAGCAACCCCTGGGGGGAGGTGAGCAGTTCTTC
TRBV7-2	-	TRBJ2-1	CASSLWSDNEQFF	TGTGCCAGCAGCTTATGGAGCGACAATGAGCAGTTCTTC
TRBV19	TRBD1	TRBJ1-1	CASRLGTGNTEAFF	TGTGCCAGTAGATTGGGGACAGGGAACACTGAAGCTTTCTTT
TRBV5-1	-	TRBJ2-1	CASSLEGRYYNEQFF	TGCGCCAGCAGCTTGGAAGGACGGTACTACAATGAGCAGTTCTTC
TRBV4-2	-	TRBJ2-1	CASSQEPGVRNEQFF	TGTGCCAGCAGCCAAGAACCGGGAGTCCGCAATGAGCAGTTCTTC
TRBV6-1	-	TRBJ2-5	CASSEWAGEETQYF	TGTGCCAGCAGTGAATGGGCCGGAGAAGAGACCCAGTACTTC
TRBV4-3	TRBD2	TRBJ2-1	CASSQGLAGGPPMGNEQFF	TGCGCCAGCAGCCAAGGACTAGCGGGAGGGCCCCCTATGGGGAATGAGCAGTTCTTC
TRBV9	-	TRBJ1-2	CASSVRSTGYTF	TGTGCCAGCAGCGTAAGGTCAACTGGCTACACCTTC
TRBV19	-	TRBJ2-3	CASSARMGTQYF	TGTGCCAGTAGTGCTCGAATGGGTACGCAGTATTTT
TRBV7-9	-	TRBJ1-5	CASSQDQGSNQPQHF	TGTGCCAGCAGCCAGGATCAGGGGAGCAATCAGCCCCAGCATTTT
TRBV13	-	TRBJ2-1	CASSLVKGEQFF	TGTGCCAGCAGCTTAGTCAAGGGTGAGCAGTTCTTC
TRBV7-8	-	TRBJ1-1	CASSLAGRPRGDGTEAFF	TGTGCCAGCAGCTTAGCAGGGCGTCCTCGGGGGGATGGGACTGAAGCTTTCTTT
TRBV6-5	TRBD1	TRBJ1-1	CASSYRQGGTEAFF	TGTGCCAGCAGTTACCGACAGGGTGGGACTGAAGCTTTCTTT
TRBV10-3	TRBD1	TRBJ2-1	CAIGTGINEQFF	TGTGCCATCGGGACAGGCATTAATGAGCAGTTCTTC
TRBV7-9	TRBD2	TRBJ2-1	CASSPTTSGAGNEQFF	TGTGCCAGCAGCCCCACTACTAGCGGAGCAGGCAATGAGCAGTTCTTC